The text below deals with one TCR beta chain. No antigen is known for it. Profiling relied on immunoSEQ multiplex PCR, and the TCRdb table lists in-frame clones only, not all of them. The table has about 120,000 clones, roughly nine tenths seen once; the top ten hold approximately 3.1%. The sample is drawn from a study of T cell responses to AZD1222 COVID-19 vaccine. The germline gives CDR1 MDHEN, CDR2 SYDVKM. V was pared by 6 bases and J by 4 bases, with 15 bases of the junction left unmatched. The CDR3 covers 18 residues. Study-wide points: The sample set comprised mostly white British donors with more females, and clonal diversity was possibly underestimated.

The TCR sequence derives from an adult in good health. The chain joins TRBV28 to TRBJ2-1; 10 bases are a match to TRBD2. The sequenced sample was peripheral blood, obtained on day 0 of AZD1222 vaccination. CDR3 DNA sequence: TGTGCCAGCAGCCTCAACTTGCGGACTAGCGGTTGGTACAATGAGCAGTTCTTC. This encodes CASSLNLRTSGWYNEQFF.